These T cell receptor beta chains were read from a single sample in a study of T cells after yellow fever vaccination. TCRdb reprocessed the 5' RACE reads via MiXCR and lists one record per CDR3 protein. The sample yields 100,000 to 150,000 distinct CDR3 sequences, 8% to 10% seen once. Sequenced here: CD8+ T cells sorted from PBMCs, sampled on the day of the yellow fever booster vaccination. These receptors were taken from a man in his late teens or twenties who received the YFV17D yellow fever vaccine. CDR3s include the opening cysteine and the closing phenylalanine or tryptophan. A D gene is named only where the DNA matches it firmly. Some rows mark clone size as missing; the rest say once, few, many or name a class of expanded clone.

v_gene,len,j_gene,d_gene,abundance,CDR3nt,CDR3aa
TRBV7-2,16,TRBJ2-3,TRBD2,.,TGTGCCAGCAGCTTAGCTTTAGCGGGGACCACAGATACGCAGTATTTT,CASSLALAGTTDTQYF
TRBV12-3/TRBV12-4,15,TRBJ1-1,TRBD1,.,TGTGCCAGCAGTTTAACGGGACAGAGGAACACTGAAGCTTTCTTT,CASSLTGQRNTEAFF
TRBV4-3,16,TRBJ2-3,TRBD2,few,TGCGCCAGCAGCCAAGTCGGACTAGCGGGGGATGATACGCAGTATTTT,CASSQVGLAGDDTQYF
TRBV4-1,15,TRBJ2-7,.,many,TGCGCCAGCAGCCAGCTAGACCGGAGCTCCTACGAGCAGTACTTC,CASSQLDRSSYEQYF
TRBV11-1,11,TRBJ1-1,TRBD1,few,TGTGCCAGCAAAACAGGGGATCAAGCTTTCTTT,CASKTGDQAFF
TRBV15,11,TRBJ1-4,.,.,TGTGCCACCAGCAGAGGCACAGAACTGTTTTTT,CATSRGTELFF
TRBV18,15,TRBJ2-7,.,few,TGTGCCAGCTCAACAACGGACCAGGGGTTCCACGAGCAGTACTTC,CASSTTDQGFHEQYF
TRBV20-1,14,TRBJ2-5,TRBD2,many,TGCAGCGCCGGGACTAGCCCTGATGGAGGGACCCAGTACTTC,CSAGTSPDGGTQYF
TRBV4-1,12,TRBJ1-1,.,many,TGCGCCAGCAGCCAAGATAACACTGAAGCTTTCTTT,CASSQDNTEAFF
TRBV4-1,14,TRBJ1-1,TRBD1,.,TGCGCCAGCAGCCCCGGACAGGGAGTCACTGAAGCTTTCTTT,CASSPGQGVTEAFF
TRBV4-3,15,TRBJ1-3,.,.,TGCGCCAGCAGCCAAGATAAGAGTACTGGAAACACCATATATTTT,CASSQDKSTGNTIYF
TRBV7-9,15,TRBJ2-7,.,few,TGTGCCAGCAGCACCACAGACCCGGGTAGCTACGAGCAGTACTTC,CASSTTDPGSYEQYF
TRBV5-1,14,TRBJ1-2,.,many,TGCGCCAGCAGCTTGCCCAACAGGGAATCTGGCTACACCTTC,CASSLPNRESGYTF
TRBV12-3/TRBV12-4,15,TRBJ2-7,TRBD1,.,TGTGCCAGCGGCCCCGAGGGGCAGGGGGCTTGGGAGCAGTACTTC,CASGPEGQGAWEQYF
TRBV7-6,16,TRBJ2-3,.,few,TGTGCCAGCAGCCCTTTCGCTTCCTTCCCTGCAGATACGCAGTATTTT,CASSPFASFPADTQYF
TRBV4-3,14,TRBJ2-2,.,.,TGCGCCAGCAGCCAAGACCCGGACACCGGGGAGCTGTTTTTT,CASSQDPDTGELFF
TRBV7-3,14,TRBJ2-2,.,.,TGTGCCAGCAGCCTCCGGGTCACCACCGGGGAGCTGTTTTTT,CASSLRVTTGELFF
TRBV12-3/TRBV12-4,13,TRBJ2-1,.,few,TGTGCCAGCTTTAAGGTTTCCTACAATGAGCAGTTCTTC,CASFKVSYNEQFF
TRBV25-1,15,TRBJ1-1,.,few,TGTGCCAGCAGTGGGGGGGAGGTACTGGACACTGAAGCTTTCTTT,CASSGGEVLDTEAFF
TRBV5-6,11,TRBJ2-3,.,few,TGTGCCAGCAGCACTGCTAATACGCAGTATTTT,CASSTANTQYF
TRBV4-2,15,TRBJ2-2,TRBD2,few,TGTGCCAGCAGCCAAGGTAGCGGGGAAACCGGGGAGCTGTTTTTT,CASSQGSGETGELFF
TRBV7-9,14,TRBJ2-7,TRBD1,few,TGTGCCAGCAGCAACTGGGACAGTCCCTACGAGCAGTACTTC,CASSNWDSPYEQYF
TRBV4-1,14,TRBJ1-1,.,.,TGCGCCAGCAGCGAGCGGACCGAGGCCACTGAAGCTTTCTTT,CASSERTEATEAFF
TRBV14,16,TRBJ2-3,TRBD2,few,TGTGCCAGCAGCCACCTGACTAGCGGGCCGGGTGGGACGCAGTATTTT,CASSHLTSGPGGTQYF
TRBV19,15,TRBJ2-3,TRBD2,.,TGTGCCACCTCCCCTTGGCGGGGGGGCACAGATACGCAGTATTTT,CATSPWRGGTDTQYF
TRBV14,18,TRBJ2-1,.,many,TGTGCCAGCAGCAAAGGAAAGGACTTTCAGAGCTCCTACAATGAGCAGTTCTTC,CASSKGKDFQSSYNEQFF
TRBV7-2,13,TRBJ1-1,.,.,TGTGCCAGCAGCCTAGCCGAGTTCACTGAAGCTTTCTTT,CASSLAEFTEAFF
TRBV12-3/TRBV12-4,15,TRBJ2-2,.,.,TGTGCCAGCAATGGGGGGACGTTGGGGTCGGGGGAGCTGTTTTTT,CASNGGTLGSGELFF
TRBV4-3,15,TRBJ2-3,.,.,TGCGCCAGCAGCCAAGATTACAGGGGAGGGGATACGCAGTATTTT,CASSQDYRGGDTQYF
TRBV14,14,TRBJ1-2,.,few,TGTGCCAGCAGCCAAGTGGGAAGCTCCTATGGCTACACCTTC,CASSQVGSSYGYTF
TRBV29-1,15,TRBJ2-1,TRBD1,many,TGCAGCGTTGATTTGGGGACAGGGCACAACAATGAGCAGTTCTTC,CSVDLGTGHNNEQFF
TRBV25-1,13,TRBJ2-1,TRBD2,.,TGTGCCAGCGCAAGGACTAGCGTCAATGAGCAGTTCTTC,CASARTSVNEQFF
TRBV18,17,TRBJ1-4,.,.,TGTGCCAGCTCACCCCCGGGGGTCGGCCCGGGGGGTGAAAAACTGTTTTTT,CASSPPGVGPGGEKLFF
TRBV7-2,17,TRBJ2-4,.,many,TGTGCCAGCAGCTTAGTCGTCAGGGGGGGCCCCGGAAACATTCAGTACTTC,CASSLVVRGGPGNIQYF
TRBV4-3,15,TRBJ1-5,TRBD1,few,TGCGCCAGCAGCCAAGACTCGACAGGGGATCAGCCCCAGCATTTT,CASSQDSTGDQPQHF
TRBV5-1,15,TRBJ2-3,.,.,TGCGCCAGCGGGCTTGGATGGCCACGCACAGATACGCAGTATTTT,CASGLGWPRTDTQYF
TRBV6-4,16,TRBJ2-1,TRBD2,.,TGTGCCAGCAGTCCCCGTGTGGGCGGGGGGGGCCATGAGCAGTTCTTC,CASSPRVGGGGHEQFF
TRBV3-1,15,TRBJ1-6,.,few,TGTGCCAGCAGCCCCGAAGGATTCTATAATTCACCCCTCCACTTT,CASSPEGFYNSPLHF
TRBV12-3/TRBV12-4,12,TRBJ1-1,.,.,TGTGCCAGCATGCTAGTGAACACTGAAGCTTTCTTT,CASMLVNTEAFF